One sample yielded the 11 T cell receptor beta chains listed below, sequenced in a study of blood T cell repertoires in COVID-19. Clones were read by immunoSEQ multiplex PCR, and TCRdb kept only the in-frame ones, dropping some. The table lists 200,000 to 250,000 clones, approximately 80% of them singletons. Sequenced sample: PBMCs or T cells enriched from blood (not recorded which). The source of these receptors is a woman aged 55-69 years who had recovered from COVID-19.

The V gene is TRBV7-7, the J gene TRBJ1-1, with D perhaps matching TRBD1 (5 bases). The CDR3 extends over 14 amino acids. The germline V gene encodes CDR1 SSHAT and CDR2 FNYEAQ (reference sequence). V was pared by 2 bases and J by 3 bases, with 10 bases between. CDR3 sequence (DNA): TGTGCCAGCAGCTTAAAGGGGCTCGACACTGAAGCTTTCTTT. Translation gives CASSLKGLDTEAFF.

This clone was recorded a few times. The chain joins TRBV12-3 or TRBV12-4 to TRBJ2-3, with D unclear. This CDR3 has 12 residues. V shed 6 bases and J shed 5 bases, with 9 bases lying between them. The chain's CDR3 is CASSLDRDTQYF. The CDR3 DNA reads as TGTGCCAGCAGCCTAGATAGAGATACGCAGTATTTT.

The chain couples TRBV7-2 to TRBJ2-3; TRBD2 matches 10 bases. CDR1 and CDR2 (germline): SGHTA, FQGNSA. Trimming removed 4 bases from V and 1 base from J; junction bases left unmatched: 5. CDR3 length: 16 amino acids. CDR3 region: CASSSQSGRGTDTQYF. The CDR3 bases are TGTGCCAGCAGCTCTCAAAGCGGGAGGGGCACAGATACGCAGTATTTT.

CDR3 in amino acids: CASRSARGTEAFF. In DNA form, the CDR3 reads TGTGCCAGCAGGAGCGCCAGGGGCACTGAAGCTTTCTTT. The rearrangement joins TRBV3-1 (or the pseudogene TRBV3-2) to TRBJ1-1, with a tentative D call TRBD1 (6 bases). The CDR3 covers 13 residues. V was pared by 6 bases and J by 4 bases, with 12 bases between. Germline lookup yields CDR1 LGHDT and CDR2 YNNKEL (reference sequence).

This clone was picked up one time. The chain employs TRBV6-5 and TRBJ2-5, with D hard to call. In germline, CDR1 is MNHEY, CDR2 SVGAGI. This CDR3 has 14 amino acids. V was pared by 6 bases and J by 0 bases, with 11 bases between. In nucleotides, the CDR3 is TGTGCCAGCAGAACCTTAAGCGACCAAGAGACCCAGTACTTC. Encoded protein: CASRTLSDQETQYF.

This rearrangement joins TRBV4-2 to TRBJ2-1; 7 nucleotides agree with TRBD2. The J segment lost 5 bases and the V segment lost 8 bases, leaving 3 bases of the junction unmatched. Germline V CDR1 and CDR2: LGHNA, YNFKEQ. The CDR3 is 12 amino acids. The CDR3 DNA follows: TGTGCCAGCGGGAGGGCCAACAATGAGCAGTTCTTC. This gives the protein CASGRANNEQFF.

The chain couples TRBV11-2 to TRBJ2-2, with a weak D call TRBD2 (5 bases). Germline V gives CDR1 SGHAT, CDR2 FQNNGV. CDR3 length: 15 residues. Trimming took off 5 bases at V and 4 bases at J, with 14 bases between the two ends. CDR3: CASSLGAETTGELFF. The CDR3 nucleotides read TGTGCCAGCAGCCTGGGAGCGGAGACCACCGGGGAGCTGTTTTTT.

The chain links TRBV11-3 to TRBJ2-2; unclear D gene. The V gene lost 2 bases and the J gene lost 4 bases, with 11 bases spanning the gap. Germline V gene sequence: CDR1 SGHNT, CDR2 YENEEA. The CDR3 length is 15 residues. For the CDR3, the DNA is TGTGCCAGCAGCTTATACGGAGACGGCACCGGGGAGCTGTTTTTT. This sequence encodes CASSLYGDGTGELFF. Full variable domain (rest looked up from reference TRBV11-3 and TRBJ2-2): EAGVVQSPRYKIIEKKQPVAFWCNPISGHNTLYWYLQNLGQGPELLIRYENEEAVDDSQLPKDRFSAERLKGVDSTLKIQPAELGDSAVYLCASSLYGDGTGELFFGEGSRLTVL.

This chain uses TRBV4-3 with TRBJ2-7, with TRBD1 identical over 10 bases. The CDR3 runs to 15 residues. J gave up 2 bases and V 3 bases, and 4 bases lay outside the gene matches. CDR1 is LGHNA and CDR2 is YSLEER in the germline V gene. This CDR3 is CASSQGQGITYEQYF. CDR3 in DNA: TGCGCCAGCAGCCAGGGACAGGGGATAACCTACGAGCAGTACTTC.

V and J are TRBV19 and TRBJ2-1, with D possibly TRBD1 on 6 matching bases. V lost 3 bases and J lost 6, with 15 bases in between. Germline V gives CDR1 LNHDA, CDR2 SQIVND (reference sequence). This CDR3 spans 15 amino acids. The CDR3 DNA reads as TGTGCCAGTAGTATGGTGACAGGTGGCATCAATGAGCAGTTCTTC. Protein product: CASSMVTGGINEQFF.

V and J are TRBV6-5 and TRBJ2-1; the D is unclear. From germline, CDR1 is MNHEY and CDR2 SVGAGI. V was shortened by 6 bases and J by 4 bases, with 4 bases between the two germline ends. The CDR3 loop spans 11 amino acids. The CDR3 region has the DNA TGTGCCAGCAGGGAGTACAATGAGCAGTTCTTC. Translating it yields CASREYNEQFF.